The rows below give T cell receptor beta chains drawn from one sample of a study of blood T cell repertoires in COVID-19. The table came from immunoSEQ multiplex PCR; TCRdb's copy has only in-frame clones and leaves some out. The data contain 300,000 to 350,000 clones, over 70% of them seen just once; the ten biggest clones take up under 6%. Sequenced: PBMCs or T cells enriched from blood (not recorded which). Source of these receptors: a young man who had recovered from COVID-19. CDR3s include the opening cysteine and the closing phenylalanine or tryptophan. The D gene is left open where the match is weak. Size is omitted from some rows. Given values are once, few, many or a class for expanded clones.

>-|TRBV4-1|-|TRBJ1-1
CASSHGRGGDTEAFF
TGCGCCAGCAGCCACGGACGCGGGGGTGACACTGAAGCTTTCTTT
>-|TRBV30|TRBD1|TRBJ2-1
CAWSLGTAPYNEQFF
TGTGCCTGGAGCCTCGGGACAGCCCCCTACAATGAGCAGTTCTTC
>-|TRBV10-3|TRBD1|TRBJ1-1
CATRQGSGHTEAFF
TGTGCCACCCGACAGGGGTCGGGACACACTGAAGCTTTCTTT
>-|TRBV2|TRBD2|TRBJ2-1
CASRPRRGLNEQFF
TGTGCCAGCCGACCTAGGCGGGGGTTGAATGAGCAGTTCTTC
>-|TRBV25-1|TRBD1|TRBJ2-2
CASSGDRFTGELFF
TGTGCCAGCTCCGGGGACAGGTTCACCGGGGAGCTGTTTTTT
>-|TRBV18|-|TRBJ1-6
CASSPRGSPYNSPLHF
TGTGCCAGCTCACCACGAGGGAGTCCCTATAATTCACCCCTCCACTTT
>once|TRBV19|TRBD1|TRBJ1-1
CASSARGQRAEAFF
TGTGCCAGTAGTGCCAGGGGGCAGCGCGCTGAAGCTTTCTTT
>-|TRBV2|-|TRBJ1-5
CASSQGRSNQPQHF
TGTGCCAGCAGTCAGGGGAGAAGCAATCAGCCCCAGCATTTT
>-|TRBV9|-|TRBJ2-1
CASSVREGRGFYEQFF
TGTGCCAGCAGCGTAAGAGAGGGCAGGGGTTTCTATGAGCAGTTCTTC
>-|TRBV6-5|-|TRBJ2-3
CASSFTLGRADTQYF
TGTGCCAGCAGTTTCACTCTAGGCCGCGCAGATACGCAGTATTTT
>-|TRBV5-5|-|TRBJ2-5
CASSPQTGPETQYF
TGTGCCAGCAGCCCACAAACAGGGCCCGAGACCCAGTACTTC
>-|TRBV3-1/TRBV3-2|-|TRBJ1-1
CASSQELEAFF
TGTGCCAGCAGCCAAGAACTCGAAGCTTTCTTT
>few|TRBV19|-|TRBJ1-6
CASRSPGYNSPLHF
TGTGCCAGTAGAAGTCCAGGGTACAATTCACCCCTCCACTTT
>-|TRBV6-5|TRBD1|TRBJ1-1
CASSIQGSEAFF
TGTGCCAGCAGCATACAGGGGAGTGAAGCTTTCTTT
>once|TRBV2|TRBD1|TRBJ2-5
CASRQGKETQYF
TGTGCCAGCCGACAGGGAAAAGAGACCCAGTACTTC
>-|TRBV7-9|-|TRBJ1-4
CASSLVTEYEKLFF
TGTGCCAGCAGCTTAGTGACAGAATATGAAAAACTGTTTTTT
>-|TRBV9|-|TRBJ2-7
CASSPFTGAYEQYF
TGTGCCAGCAGCCCTTTTACGGGGGCCTACGAGCAGTACTTC
>-|TRBV18|TRBD1|TRBJ1-2
CASSDRTGDNYGYTF
TGTGCCAGCTCAGACCGGACAGGGGATAACTATGGCTACACCTTC
>-|TRBV28|-|TRBJ2-7
CASSSMGQGYEQYF
TGTGCCAGCAGTTCCATGGGGCAGGGCTACGAGCAGTACTTC
>-|TRBV7-2|TRBD2|TRBJ2-1
CASSPSSGSYNEQFF
TGTGCCAGCAGCCCCTCTAGCGGGAGCTACAATGAGCAGTTCTTC
>few|TRBV6-2/TRBV6-3|-|TRBJ1-1
CASSYSVTEAFF
TGTGCCAGCAGTTACTCCGTAACTGAAGCTTTCTTT
>-|TRBV6-6|TRBD2|TRBJ2-5
CASSPRLAGGSQETQYF
TGTGCCAGCAGTCCCCGATTGGCGGGGGGGTCCCAAGAGACCCAGTACTTC
>-|TRBV28|TRBD1|TRBJ1-2
CAIRQGAPNYGYTF
TGTGCCATTCGACAGGGGGCCCCTAACTATGGCTACACCTTC
>-|TRBV20-1|-|TRBJ2-1
CSASNPRSSYNEQFF
TGCAGTGCTAGTAACCCGCGGAGCTCCTACAATGAGCAGTTCTTC
>-|TRBV18|TRBD1|TRBJ1-2
CASSPSRDRGRGYGYTF
TGTGCCAGCTCACCATCCCGGGACAGGGGGCGCGGCTATGGCTACACCTTC
>-|TRBV11-2|-|TRBJ2-1
CASSFKLGSSYNEQFF
TGTGCCAGCAGCTTTAAATTGGGGAGCTCCTACAATGAGCAGTTCTTC
>-|TRBV10-3|TRBD2|TRBJ2-3
CAISGGLPSTDTQYF
TGTGCCATCAGTGGGGGACTACCCAGCACAGATACGCAGTATTTT
>once|TRBV6-5|-|TRBJ2-7
CASSPRVMTTYEQYF
TGTGCCAGCAGTCCCCGGGTGATGACTACCTACGAGCAGTACTTC
>-|TRBV5-1|TRBD2|TRBJ2-5
CASSLNLLAGGQMGTQYF
TGCGCCAGCAGCTTGAATTTGCTAGCGGGGGGGCAGATGGGGACCCAGTACTTC
>-|TRBV11-1|-|TRBJ2-7
CASSPGVAYEQYF
TGTGCCAGCAGCCCCGGAGTTGCCTACGAGCAGTACTTC
>-|TRBV12-5|TRBD1|TRBJ2-7
CASGLRDRVGREQYF
TGTGCTAGTGGTTTGCGGGACAGGGTCGGTCGCGAGCAGTACTTC
>-|TRBV28|TRBD1|TRBJ1-3
CASSPAGQQSSGNTIYF
TGTGCCAGCAGTCCGGCGGGACAGCAAAGCTCTGGAAACACCATATATTTT
>few|TRBV12-3/TRBV12-4|-|TRBJ1-1
CASSVGTGTEAFF
TGTGCCAGCAGTGTAGGAACGGGCACTGAAGCTTTCTTT
>once|TRBV5-1|-|TRBJ1-1
CASSHRSNTEAFF
TGCGCCAGCAGCCACAGATCCAACACTGAAGCTTTCTTT
>-|TRBV4-1|TRBD1|TRBJ1-1
CASSTRGQGNTEAFF
TGCGCCAGCAGCACAAGGGGACAGGGAAACACTGAAGCTTTCTTT
>-|TRBV9|-|TRBJ2-2
CASSVTTGRGNTGELFF
TGTGCCAGCAGCGTCACCACAGGGAGAGGAAACACCGGGGAGCTGTTTTTT
>-|TRBV19|-|TRBJ1-6
CASSIAGANNSPLHF
TGTGCCAGTAGTATCGCTGGGGCCAATAATTCACCCCTCCACTTT
>-|TRBV4-1|-|TRBJ1-2
CASSQVNGYGYTF
TGCGCCAGCAGCCAAGTAAACGGTTATGGCTACACCTTC
>-|TRBV9|TRBD1|TRBJ1-1
CASSTEAGGYLGINTEAFF
TGTGCCAGCAGCACAGAAGCAGGGGGCTATTTGGGAATCAACACTGAAGCTTTCTTT
>-|TRBV10-1|TRBD1|TRBJ2-2
CASMGQAGELFF
TGCGCCAGCATGGGACAGGCCGGGGAGCTGTTTTTT
>once|TRBV7-9|TRBD1|TRBJ1-5
CASSLAGSRGSQPQHF
TGTGCCAGCAGCTTAGCAGGTTCCAGGGGGTCCCAGCCCCAGCATTTT
>-|TRBV7-2|-|TRBJ2-5
CASSLVRLGETQYF
TGTGCCAGCAGCTTAGTTCGGCTAGGAGAGACCCAGTACTTC
>-|TRBV6-2/TRBV6-3|TRBD1|TRBJ1-2
CASSYRDRVFGYTF
TGTGCCAGCAGTTACCGGGACAGGGTATTCGGCTACACCTTC
>-|TRBV5-1|TRBD2|TRBJ2-7
CASSLAGLAGKTYEQYF
TGCGCCAGCAGCTTGGCGGGACTAGCGGGCAAAACCTACGAGCAGTACTTC
>-|TRBV7-9|TRBD1|TRBJ1-1
CASSPKTGLAEAFF
TGTGCCAGCAGCCCCAAGACAGGGTTGGCTGAAGCTTTCTTT
>few|TRBV7-9|-|TRBJ2-7
CASSGQNYEQYF
TGTGCCAGCAGCGGACAAAACTACGAGCAGTACTTC
>-|TRBV7-2|TRBD2|TRBJ2-5
CASSLGGLAGAMQETQYF
TGTGCCAGCAGCTTAGGGGGACTAGCGGGGGCCATGCAAGAGACCCAGTACTTC
>-|TRBV18|-|TRBJ2-7
CASSPRAVSYEQYF
TGTGCCAGCTCACCACGGGCAGTCTCCTACGAGCAGTACTTC
>-|TRBV5-1|-|TRBJ2-2
CASSLWSGASNTGELFF
TGCGCCAGCAGCTTGTGGTCGGGAGCTTCGAACACCGGGGAGCTGTTTTTT
>-|TRBV3-1/TRBV3-2|TRBD2|TRBJ2-5
CASSFGLAGSQIQETQYF
TGTGCCAGCAGCTTTGGACTAGCGGGCTCCCAGATACAAGAGACCCAGTACTTC
>-|TRBV30|-|TRBJ1-3
CAWSVLSTAGNTIYF
TGTGCCTGGAGTGTACTGTCGACAGCTGGAAACACCATATATTTT
>once|TRBV19|-|TRBJ1-1
CASSTAGEGLNTEAFF
TGTGCCAGTAGTACAGCAGGGGAGGGTCTGAACACTGAAGCTTTCTTT
>-|TRBV14|TRBD2|TRBJ2-5
CASSQELAGGPETQYF
TGTGCCAGCAGCCAAGAACTAGCGGGGGGGCCGGAGACCCAGTACTTC
>-|TRBV2|-|TRBJ2-3
CASRGDSDTQYF
TGTGCCAGCAGAGGAGACTCAGATACGCAGTATTTT